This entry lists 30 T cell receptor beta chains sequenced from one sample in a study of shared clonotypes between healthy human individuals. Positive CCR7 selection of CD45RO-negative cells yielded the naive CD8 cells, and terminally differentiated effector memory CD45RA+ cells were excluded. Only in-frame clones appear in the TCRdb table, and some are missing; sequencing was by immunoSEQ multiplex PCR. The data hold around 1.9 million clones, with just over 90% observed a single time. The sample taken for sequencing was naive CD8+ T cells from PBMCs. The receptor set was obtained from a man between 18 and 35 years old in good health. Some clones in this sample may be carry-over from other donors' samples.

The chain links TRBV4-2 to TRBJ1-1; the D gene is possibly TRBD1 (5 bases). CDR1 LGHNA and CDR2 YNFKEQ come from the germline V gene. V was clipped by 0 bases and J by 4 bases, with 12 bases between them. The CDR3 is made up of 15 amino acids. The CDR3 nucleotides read TGTGCCAGCAGCCAAGAGACAGACTGGGCCACTGAAGCTTTCTTT. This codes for CASSQETDWATEAFF.

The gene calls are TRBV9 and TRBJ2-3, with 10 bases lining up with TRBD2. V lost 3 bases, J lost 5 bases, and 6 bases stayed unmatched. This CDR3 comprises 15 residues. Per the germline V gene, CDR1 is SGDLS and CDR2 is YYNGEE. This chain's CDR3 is CASSGSGGNGDTQYF. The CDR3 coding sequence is TGTGCCAGCAGCGGTAGCGGGGGGAATGGAGATACGCAGTATTTT.

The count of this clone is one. The CDR3 is CASSLGTSGSSYSYNEQFF. The CDR3 region has the DNA TGCGCCAGCAGCCTAGGGACTAGCGGGAGCTCATACTCCTACAATGAGCAGTTCTTC. The chain links TRBV5-1 to TRBJ2-1; 14 nucleotides align to TRBD2. The CDR3 is 19 residues long. Germline CDR1 and CDR2: SGHRS and YFSETQ. The junction had 9 bases not matched to a gene; V was cut back by 4 bases and J by 0 bases.

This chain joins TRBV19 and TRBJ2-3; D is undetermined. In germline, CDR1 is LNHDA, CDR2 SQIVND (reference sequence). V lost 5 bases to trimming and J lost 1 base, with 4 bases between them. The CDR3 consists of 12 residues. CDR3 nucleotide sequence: TGTGCCAGTAGTTACGGCACAGATACGCAGTATTTT. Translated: CASSYGTDTQYF.

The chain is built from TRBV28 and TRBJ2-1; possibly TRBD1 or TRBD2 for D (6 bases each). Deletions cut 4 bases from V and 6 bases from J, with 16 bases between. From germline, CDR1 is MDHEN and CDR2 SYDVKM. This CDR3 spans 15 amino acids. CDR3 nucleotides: TGTGCCAGCAGTTCTATTGGGGGGCGGCCCAATGAGCAGTTCTTC. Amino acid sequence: CASSSIGGRPNEQFF.

The CDR3 loop is CANERLAGGYEQFF. CDR3 in DNA: TGTGCCAACGAAAGACTAGCGGGAGGCTATGAGCAGTTCTTC. The chain combines TRBV27 with TRBJ2-1; 13 nucleotides match TRBD2. With V trimmed by 10 bases and J by 8 bases, 8 bases remained unmatched. The CDR3 has 14 amino acids. Germline-derived CDR1 and CDR2 are MNHEY and SMNVEV (reference sequence).

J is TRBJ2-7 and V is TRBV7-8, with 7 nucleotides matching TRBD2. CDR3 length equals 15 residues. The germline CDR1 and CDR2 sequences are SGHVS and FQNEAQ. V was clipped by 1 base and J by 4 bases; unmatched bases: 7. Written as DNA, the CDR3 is TGTGCCAGCAGCTTAGGGCGGCTAGCGGATTACGAGCAGTACTTC. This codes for CASSLGRLADYEQYF.

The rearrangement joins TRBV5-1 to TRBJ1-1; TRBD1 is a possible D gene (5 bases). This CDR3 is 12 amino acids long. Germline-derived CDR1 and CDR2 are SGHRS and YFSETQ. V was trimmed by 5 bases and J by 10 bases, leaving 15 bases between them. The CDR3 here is CASRAGLGGAFF. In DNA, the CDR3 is TGCGCCAGCAGGGCGGGGCTGGGGGGAGCTTTCTTT. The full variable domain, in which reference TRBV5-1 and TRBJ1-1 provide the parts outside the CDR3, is KAGVTQTPRYLIKTRGQQVTLSCSPISGHRSVSWYQQTPGQGLQFLFEYFSETQRNKGNFPGRFSGRQFSNSRSEMNVSTLELGDSALYLCASRAGLGGAFFGQGTRLTVV.

The chain's CDR3 is CASSPQGRLTWETQYF. The CDR3 coding sequence is TGTGCCAGCAGCCCCCAGGGGAGACTGACCTGGGAGACCCAGTACTTC. The V call is TRBV27, the J call TRBJ2-5; TRBD1 might be the D (6 bases). The CDR3 has 16 amino acids. Germline V gene sequence: CDR1 MNHEY, CDR2 SMNVEV (reference sequence). Between the trimmed V and J ends, which lost 6 bases and 5 bases, there was a span of 22 bases.

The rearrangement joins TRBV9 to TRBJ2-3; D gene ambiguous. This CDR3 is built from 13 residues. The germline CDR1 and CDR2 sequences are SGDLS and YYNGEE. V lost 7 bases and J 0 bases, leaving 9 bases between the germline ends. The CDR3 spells CASSVPSTDTQYF. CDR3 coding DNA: TGTGCCAGCTCGGTTCCTAGCACAGATACGCAGTATTTT.

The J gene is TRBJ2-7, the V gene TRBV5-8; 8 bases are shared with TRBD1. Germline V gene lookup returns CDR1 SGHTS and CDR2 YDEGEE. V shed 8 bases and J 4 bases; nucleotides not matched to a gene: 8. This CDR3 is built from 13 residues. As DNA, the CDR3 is TGTGCCAGTGGGGACAGGTCCGTTTACGAGCAGTACTTC. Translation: CASGDRSVYEQYF.

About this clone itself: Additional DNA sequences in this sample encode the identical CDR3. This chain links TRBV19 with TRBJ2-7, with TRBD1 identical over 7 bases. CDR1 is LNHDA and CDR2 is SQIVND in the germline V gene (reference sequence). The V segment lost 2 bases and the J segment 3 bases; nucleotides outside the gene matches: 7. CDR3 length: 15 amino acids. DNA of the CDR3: TGTGCCAGTAGTATATTAGGACAGGACAACTACGAGCAGTACTTC. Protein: CASSILGQDNYEQYF.

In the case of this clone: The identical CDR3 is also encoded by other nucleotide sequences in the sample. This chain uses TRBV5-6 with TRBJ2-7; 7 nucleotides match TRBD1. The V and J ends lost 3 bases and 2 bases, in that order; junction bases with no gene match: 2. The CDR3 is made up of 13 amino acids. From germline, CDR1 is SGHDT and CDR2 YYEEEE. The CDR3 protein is CASSYDRAYEQYF. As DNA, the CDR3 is TGTGCCAGCAGCTACGACAGGGCCTACGAGCAGTACTTC.

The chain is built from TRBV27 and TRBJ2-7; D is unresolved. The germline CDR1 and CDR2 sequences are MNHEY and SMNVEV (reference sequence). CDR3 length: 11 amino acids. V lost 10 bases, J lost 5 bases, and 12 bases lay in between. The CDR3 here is CATTAGHEQYF. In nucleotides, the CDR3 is TGTGCCACCACCGCCGGCCACGAGCAGTACTTC.

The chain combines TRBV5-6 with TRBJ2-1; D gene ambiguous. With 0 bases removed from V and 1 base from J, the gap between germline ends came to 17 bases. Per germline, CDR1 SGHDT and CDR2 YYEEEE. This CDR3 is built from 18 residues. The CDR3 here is CASSLVGMGPESYNEQFF. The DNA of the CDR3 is TGTGCCAGCAGCTTGGTAGGCATGGGTCCGGAATCCTACAATGAGCAGTTCTTC.

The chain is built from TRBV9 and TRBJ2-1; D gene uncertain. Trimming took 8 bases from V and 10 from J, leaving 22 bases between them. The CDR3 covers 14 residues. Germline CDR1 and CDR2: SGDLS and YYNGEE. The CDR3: CASGTGPLVVEQFF. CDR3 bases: TGTGCCAGTGGAACGGGTCCACTCGTTGTAGAGCAGTTCTTC.

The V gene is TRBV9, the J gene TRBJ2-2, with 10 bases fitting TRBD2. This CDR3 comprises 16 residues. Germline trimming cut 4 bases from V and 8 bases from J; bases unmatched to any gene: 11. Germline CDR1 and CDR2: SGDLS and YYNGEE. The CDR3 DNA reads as TGTGCCAGCAGCCCCCCTAGCGGGAGCGCCCCAGGGGAGCTGTTTTTT. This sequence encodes CASSPPSGSAPGELFF.

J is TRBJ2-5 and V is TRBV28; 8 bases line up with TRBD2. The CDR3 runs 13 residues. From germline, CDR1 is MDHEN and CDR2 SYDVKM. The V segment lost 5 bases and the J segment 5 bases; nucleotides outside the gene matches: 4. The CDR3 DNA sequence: TGTGCCAGCAGTAAGCGGGGGTCTGAGACCCAGTACTTC. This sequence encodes CASSKRGSETQYF.

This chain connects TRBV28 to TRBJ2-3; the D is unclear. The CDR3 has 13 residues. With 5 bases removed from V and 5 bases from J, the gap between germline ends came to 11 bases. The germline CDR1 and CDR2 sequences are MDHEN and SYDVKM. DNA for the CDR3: TGTGCCAGCAGTCGTACGGTTGTAGATACGCAGTATTTT. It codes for CASSRTVVDTQYF.

For the CDR3, the DNA is TGCAGCGTTTCCCAGGGTGGGGGTGAAAAACTGTTTTTT. Its translation: CSVSQGGGEKLFF. The chain uses TRBV29-1 and TRBJ1-4; D might be TRBD1 (5 bases). Between the trimmed V and J ends, which lost 5 bases and 7 bases, there was a span of 14 bases. Germline values: CDR1 SQVTM, CDR2 ANQGSEA. This CDR3 comprises 13 residues.

This CDR3 reads CSVVHPGQGQNEKLFF. The CDR3 DNA is TGCAGCGTCGTCCACCCGGGCCAGGGACAAAATGAAAAACTGTTTTTT. V gene TRBV29-1 combines with J gene TRBJ1-4; a possible D gene is TRBD1 (6 bases). V was trimmed by 6 bases and J by 5 bases, leaving 22 bases between them. The CDR3 is 16 amino acids. Looked up from germline, CDR1 is SQVTM and CDR2 is ANQGSEA.

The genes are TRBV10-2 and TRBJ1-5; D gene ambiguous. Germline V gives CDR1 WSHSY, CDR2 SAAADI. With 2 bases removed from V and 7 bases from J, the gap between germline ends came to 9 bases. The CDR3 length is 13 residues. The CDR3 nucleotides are TGCGCCAGCAGTGAGGGGTACGGCCAGCCCCAGCATTTT. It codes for CASSEGYGQPQHF.

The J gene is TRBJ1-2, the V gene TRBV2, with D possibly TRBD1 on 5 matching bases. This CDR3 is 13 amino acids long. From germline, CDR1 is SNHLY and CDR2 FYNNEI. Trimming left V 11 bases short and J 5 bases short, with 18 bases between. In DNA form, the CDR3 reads TGTGCCCGATCGACCCCCGGGGGGTATGGCTACACCTTC. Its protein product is CARSTPGGYGYTF.

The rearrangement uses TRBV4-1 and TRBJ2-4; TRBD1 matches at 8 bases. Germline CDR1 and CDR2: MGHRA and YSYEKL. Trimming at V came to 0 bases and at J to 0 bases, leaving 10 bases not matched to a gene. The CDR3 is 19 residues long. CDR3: CASSQEWTGPLLAKNIQYF. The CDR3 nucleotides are TGCGCCAGCAGCCAAGAATGGACAGGGCCACTTCTAGCCAAAAACATTCAGTACTTC.

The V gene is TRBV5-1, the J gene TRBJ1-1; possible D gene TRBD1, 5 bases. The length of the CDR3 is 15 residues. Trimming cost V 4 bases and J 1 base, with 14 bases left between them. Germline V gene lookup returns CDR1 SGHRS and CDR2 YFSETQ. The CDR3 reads CASSVERGANTEAFF. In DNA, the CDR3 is TGCGCCAGCAGCGTTGAAAGGGGTGCGAACACTGAAGCTTTCTTT. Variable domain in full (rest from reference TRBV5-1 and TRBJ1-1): KAGVTQTPRYLIKTRGQQVTLSCSPISGHRSVSWYQQTPGQGLQFLFEYFSETQRNKGNFPGRFSGRQFSNSRSEMNVSTLELGDSALYLCASSVERGANTEAFFGQGTRLTVV.

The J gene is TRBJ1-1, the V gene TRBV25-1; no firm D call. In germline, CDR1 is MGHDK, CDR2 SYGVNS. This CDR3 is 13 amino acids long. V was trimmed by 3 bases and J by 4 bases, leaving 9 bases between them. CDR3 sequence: CASSEEGVTEAFF. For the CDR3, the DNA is TGTGCCAGCAGTGAGGAGGGAGTCACTGAAGCTTTCTTT.

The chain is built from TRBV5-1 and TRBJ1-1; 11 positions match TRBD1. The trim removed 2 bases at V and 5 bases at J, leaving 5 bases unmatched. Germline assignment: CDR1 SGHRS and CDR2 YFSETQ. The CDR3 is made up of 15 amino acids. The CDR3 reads CASSFTGTGGTEAFF. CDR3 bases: TGCGCCAGCAGCTTTACCGGGACAGGGGGAACTGAAGCTTTCTTT.

The DNA of the CDR3 is TGCAGCGGACCGTCTGACAGGGCTATGGATCAGCCCCAGCATTTT. The encoded protein is CSGPSDRAMDQPQHF. The chain couples TRBV29-1 to TRBJ1-5; 7 nucleotides align to TRBD1. Germline CDR1 SQVTM, CDR2 ANQGSEA. V lost 7 bases and J lost 5; bases outside the gene matches: 14. The CDR3 runs 15 residues.

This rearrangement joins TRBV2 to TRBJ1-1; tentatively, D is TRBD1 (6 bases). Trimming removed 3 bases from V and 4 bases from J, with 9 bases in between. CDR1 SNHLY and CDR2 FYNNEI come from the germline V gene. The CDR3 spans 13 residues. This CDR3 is CASSDAGATEAFF. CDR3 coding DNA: TGTGCCAGCAGTGACGCAGGGGCCACTGAAGCTTTCTTT.

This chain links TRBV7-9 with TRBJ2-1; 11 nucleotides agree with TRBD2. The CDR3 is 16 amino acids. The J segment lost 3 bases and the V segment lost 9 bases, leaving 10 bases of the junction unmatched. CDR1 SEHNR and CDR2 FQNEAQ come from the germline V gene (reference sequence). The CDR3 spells CASRTLAGVVYNEQFF. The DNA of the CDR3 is TGTGCCAGTAGGACACTAGCGGGAGTAGTCTACAATGAGCAGTTCTTC.